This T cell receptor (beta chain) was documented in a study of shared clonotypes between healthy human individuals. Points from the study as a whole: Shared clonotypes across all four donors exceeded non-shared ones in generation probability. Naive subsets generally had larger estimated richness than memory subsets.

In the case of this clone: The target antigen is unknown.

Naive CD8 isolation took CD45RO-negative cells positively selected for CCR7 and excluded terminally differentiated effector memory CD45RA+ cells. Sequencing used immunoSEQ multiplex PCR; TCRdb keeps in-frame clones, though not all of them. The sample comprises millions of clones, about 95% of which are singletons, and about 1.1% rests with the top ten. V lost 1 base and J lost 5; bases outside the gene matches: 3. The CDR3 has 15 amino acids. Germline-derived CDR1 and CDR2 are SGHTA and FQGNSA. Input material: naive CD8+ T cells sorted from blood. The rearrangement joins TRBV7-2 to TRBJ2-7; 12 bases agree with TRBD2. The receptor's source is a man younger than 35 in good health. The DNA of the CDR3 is TGTGCCAGCAGCTTAGGCGGACTAGCGGGGAACGAGCAGTACTTC. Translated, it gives CASSLGGLAGNEQYF.